This TCR beta chain was captured by sequencing in a study of breast tumors, draining lymph nodes, adjacent tissues. To note about this clonotype: The antigen remains undetermined.

Study-wide points: Compared with lymph nodes, tumors were less diverse; compared with nontumor tissue, more.

TCRdb independently ran MiXCR on the multiplex PCR reads; one entry per CDR3 protein. The sample consists of about 60,000 distinct CDR3 sequences, 45% to 65% of them appearing once. The germline V gene has CDR1 DFQATT and CDR2 SNEGSKA (reference sequence). Trimming took off 1 base at V and 5 bases at J, with 8 bases between the two ends. The CDR3 loop spans 12 amino acids. The receptor was derived from a female donor with breast cancer. Some clones in this sample may be carry-over from other donors' samples. Sequencing was carried out using breast tumor tissue. The chain uses TRBV20-1 and TRBJ2-5; no reliable D call. The CDR3: CSARVDRETQYF. CDR3 DNA sequence: TGCAGTGCTAGAGTCGATCGGGAGACCCAGTACTTC.